This T cell receptor beta chain was recovered during a study of T cells after posttransplantation cyclophosphamide. Findings of the study overall: Tissue-infiltrating T cells from skin or gut overlapped little with blood T cells. After PTCy, TRB diversity resembled that of CNI/methotrexate controls. Donor-recipient repertoire similarity was low at 1-2 months, rising over year one.

This clone was recorded many times. The antigen is unknown. Germline CDR1 is SGHTA and CDR2 is FQGNSA. The length of the CDR3 is 14 residues. V gave up 5 bases and J gave up 7 bases; unmatched junction bases: 4. This table comes from immunoSEQ multiplex PCR, and its TCRdb copy is limited to in-frame clones, with some not included. The sample shows roughly 41,000 clones, none of them appearing just once. The chain employs TRBV7-2 and TRBJ1-6; the match to TRBD1 covers 8 bases. The sequence derives from a man aged 25 to 45 in good health and a related stem cell transplant donor. The specimen was PBMCs. CDR3 loop: CASSRRQGNSPLHF. CDR3 bases: TGTGCCAGCAGCAGGCGACAGGGGAATTCACCCCTCCACTTT. Supplemented by reference TRBV7-2 and TRBJ1-6, the full variable domain reads GAGVSQSPSNKVTEKGKDVELRCDPISGHTALYWYRQSLGQGLEFLIYFQGNSAPDKSGLPSDRFSAERTGGSVSTLTIQRTQQEDSAVYLCASSRRQGNSPLHFGNGTRLTVT.